The 15 T cell receptor beta chains reported below all come from one sample, sequenced in a study of tumor-infiltrating lymphocytes in primary liver carcinoma. A primer matching the constant region was used to make TCR beta cDNA from 500 ng of total RNA. Researchers made the TCR beta libraries by running three nested multiplex PCR rounds with slightly modified ARM-PCR. Both of the initial two PCR rounds ran for around 10 cycles and employed TRBV1-TRBV30 forward primers alongside a C-beta reverse primer. One entry per CDR3 protein, called by TCRdb with MiXCR from the multiplex PCR reads. Of about 37,000 distinct CDR3 sequences listed, approximately 82% are singletons. It was from roughly 20-30 mg of unsorted bulk tissue that RNA and DNA were co-extracted. The sequenced sample consisted of tumor-adjacent normal liver tissue. All receptors come from a man in his forties or fifties with primary liver carcinoma and hepatitis B virus infection.

For the CDR3, the DNA is TGTGCCAGCAGTGTAACTGGGACAGTCAGTGGGCAGTTCTTC. Protein product: CASSVTGTVSGQFF. This chain uses TRBV6-1 with TRBJ2-1, with 7 bases aligning to TRBD1. V lost 4 bases to trimming and J lost 12 bases; unmatched junction nucleotides: 12. The CDR3 loop spans 14 amino acids. The germline V gene encodes CDR1 MNHNS and CDR2 SASEGT.

A word on this clonotype: Germline and junction disagree at one end, which may indicate a read error. The CDR3 region is CANSLLLIFNEQFF. Written as DNA, the CDR3 is TGTGCCAACAGCTTACTCCTGATTTTTAATGAGCAGTTCTTC. The rearrangement links TRBV7-9 to TRBJ2-1; D unresolved. Germline lookup yields CDR1 SEHNR and CDR2 FQNEAQ (reference sequence). The CDR3 covers 14 residues. Full variable domain (remainder filled in from reference TRBV7-9 and TRBJ2-1): DTGVSQNPRHKITKRGQNVTFRCDPISEHNRLYWYRQTLGQGPEFLTYFQNEAQLEKSRLLSDRFSAERPKGSFSTLEIQRTEQGDSAMYLCANSLLLIFNEQFFGPGTRLTVL.

On this clonotype itself: One end of the junction is discordant with germline, which a read error may explain. The chain links TRBV5-4 to TRBJ2-3; the D gene is possibly TRBD1 (6 bases). The CDR3 is made up of 16 amino acids. The germline V gene encodes CDR1 SGHNT and CDR2 YYREEE (reference sequence). This CDR3 is CAGSNDRYRSSDTLYF. The CDR3 DNA sequence: TGTGCCGGCAGCAACGACAGGTACCGAAGCTCAGATACGCTGTATTTT. The variable domain in full, with the rest retrieved from reference TRBV5-4 and TRBJ2-3, is ETGVTQSPTHLIKTRGQQVTLRCSSQSGHNTVSWYQQALGQGPQFIFQYYREEENGRGNFPPRFSGLQFPNYSSELNVNALELDDSALYLCAGSNDRYRSSDTLYFGPGTRLTVL.

For this clonotype: A junction boundary mismatches the germline segment, possibly from a read error. V is TRBV5-5 and J is TRBJ2-5; D not certain. Germline lookup yields CDR1 SGHKS and CDR2 YYEKEE (reference sequence). The CDR3 loop spans 15 amino acids. The CDR3 reads CASGLSACIQETQYF. CDR3 nucleotides: TGTGCCAGCGGCTTGAGCGCTTGCATTCAAGAGACCCAGTACTTC.

The count of this clonotype is one. It may be a read error: a sequence one base away is much more abundant. This CDR3 fails to terminate in the conserved phenylalanine or tryptophan, so it likely reflects a read error. This chain links TRBV6-1 with TRBJ2-2, with TRBD2 identical over 12 bases. Germline V gene lookup returns CDR1 MNHNS and CDR2 SASEGT. CDR3 length: 16 amino acids. CDR3 loop: CASTETSGSVTVELFS. The CDR3 region has the DNA TGTGCCAGCACTGAGACTAGCGGGAGTGTTACCGTGGAGCTGTTTTCT.

The table lists this clonotype with a few counts. This may come from a read error, since a much larger clone is one base off. V gene TRBV7-3 combines with J gene TRBJ2-1; 10 positions agree with TRBD2. The CDR3 has 15 amino acids. V trimming: 1 base; J trimming: 5 bases; junction bases outside the gene matches: 2. Germline loops: CDR1 SGHTA, CDR2 FQGTGA. The DNA of the CDR3 is TGTGCCAGCAGCTTAAATCTAGCGGGAGACAATGAGCAGTTCTTC. Protein product: CASSLNLAGDNEQFF.

The rearrangement links TRBV29-1 to TRBJ2-5; D gene ambiguous. The CDR3 loop spans 12 amino acids. Germline assignment: CDR1 SQVTM and CDR2 ANQGSEA. The CDR3 protein is CSVSLGVETQYF. As DNA, the CDR3 is TGCAGTGTATCACTGGGCGTGGAGACCCAGTACTTC.

On this clonotype: The CDR3 carries no conserved terminal phenylalanine or tryptophan, so it likely arises from a read error. The rearrangement links TRBV7-9 to TRBJ2-3; either TRBD1 or TRBD2 may supply D (5 bases each). This CDR3 region has 14 residues. V was clipped by 6 bases and J by 7 bases, with 17 bases between them. The germline CDR1 and CDR2 sequences are SEHNR and FQNEAQ (reference sequence). The CDR3 region is CASRPGAAPNTQYL. Written as DNA, the CDR3 is TGTGCCAGCAGACCCGGGGCTGCTCCGAATACGCAGTATCTT.

About this clonotype: The junction and the germline gene differ at one end; a read error may be behind it. The genes are TRBV11-1 and TRBJ2-1; the D gene is possibly TRBD2 (6 bases). This CDR3 comprises 20 residues. Germline lookup yields CDR1 SGHAT and CDR2 FQDESV (reference sequence). CDR3 DNA sequence: TGTGCCAGCAGCATAGGAAAGACTAGAGGGGCCTCAGGGTTCGGCAATAAGCAGTTCTTC. It encodes CASSIGKTRGASGFGNKQFF. Drawing the rest from reference TRBV11-1 and TRBJ2-1, the complete variable domain is EAEVAQSPRYKITEKSQAVAFWCDPISGHATLYWYRQILGQGPELLVQFQDESVVDDSQLPKDRFSAERLKGVDSTLKIQPAELGDSAMYLCASSIGKTRGASGFGNKQFFGPGTRLTVL.

The V gene is TRBV4-3, the J gene TRBJ1-1; unclear D gene. There are 16 residues in the CDR3. CDR1 is LGHNA, CDR2 YSLEER, per germline. Trimming took 0 bases from V and 5 from J, leaving 16 bases between them. CDR3 sequence reads: CASSQDLGQVVTEAFF. The CDR3, as DNA: TGCGCCAGCAGCCAAGATCTAGGGCAGGTGGTAACTGAAGCTTTCTTT.

The rearrangement joins TRBV28 to TRBJ1-5; D is possibly TRBD1 (5 bases). CDR1 and CDR2 (germline): MDHEN, SYDVKM. The V and J ends lost 7 bases and 0 bases respectively, with 13 bases between them. The length of the CDR3 is 15 residues. CDR3 residues: CASKLDMYSNQPQHF. CDR3 nucleotide sequence: TGTGCCAGCAAGCTGGACATGTATAGCAATCAGCCCCAGCATTTT.

Remarks on this clonotype: Since no conserved phenylalanine or tryptophan closes the CDR3, a read error is the likely cause. Because the CDR3's place on the DNA is in doubt, the DNA is left out and the CDR3 is given as listed by TCRdb. This chain joins TRBV29-1 and TRBJ1-1; whether TRBD1, the table's D call, matches the DNA was not checked. CDR1 and CDR2 (germline): SQVTM, ANQGSEA. The CDR3 length equals 12 residues, ends included. CDR3 sequence reads: CTVRWGATEALC.

For this clonotype: Since the CDR3 does not end with the conserved phenylalanine or tryptophan, this likely comes from a read error. V usage is TRBV28 and J usage is TRBJ1-5; D is possibly TRBD1 (6 bases). The CDR3 has 14 residues. Between the trimmed V and J ends, which lost 6 bases and 8 bases, there was a span of 17 bases. Germline V gene sequence: CDR1 MDHEN, CDR2 SYDVKM. The CDR3: CASRLTGLTEPQHY. CDR3 DNA: TGTGCCAGCAGGCTCACAGGGTTGACTGAGCCCCAGCATTAT.

V and J are TRBV29-1 and TRBJ1-1; D unresolved. Trimming shortened V by 6 bases and J by 3 bases, and 17 bases separated the two germline ends. The germline V gene encodes CDR1 SQVTM and CDR2 ANQGSEA. The CDR3 totals 14 residues. The CDR3 spells CSVHPSGRYTEAFF. DNA of the CDR3: TGCAGCGTCCACCCGTCCGGGAGATACACTGAAGCTTTCTTT. The full variable domain, in which reference TRBV29-1 and TRBJ1-1 provide the parts outside the CDR3, is SAVISQKPSRDICQRGTSLTIQCQVDSQVTMMFWYRQQPGQSLTLIATANQGSEATYESGFVIDKFPISRPNLTFSTLTVSNMSPEDSSIYLCSVHPSGRYTEAFFGQGTRLTVV.

A note on this clonotype: An end of the junction does not agree with germline; a read error may underlie this. The chain links TRBV4-1 to TRBJ2-1; D uncertain. CDR3 size: 11 residues. Germline CDR1 MGHRA, CDR2 YSYEKL. This chain's CDR3 is CASNHDYEKVF. CDR3 DNA sequence: TGCGCCAGCAACCATGATTACGAAAAGGTCTTC.